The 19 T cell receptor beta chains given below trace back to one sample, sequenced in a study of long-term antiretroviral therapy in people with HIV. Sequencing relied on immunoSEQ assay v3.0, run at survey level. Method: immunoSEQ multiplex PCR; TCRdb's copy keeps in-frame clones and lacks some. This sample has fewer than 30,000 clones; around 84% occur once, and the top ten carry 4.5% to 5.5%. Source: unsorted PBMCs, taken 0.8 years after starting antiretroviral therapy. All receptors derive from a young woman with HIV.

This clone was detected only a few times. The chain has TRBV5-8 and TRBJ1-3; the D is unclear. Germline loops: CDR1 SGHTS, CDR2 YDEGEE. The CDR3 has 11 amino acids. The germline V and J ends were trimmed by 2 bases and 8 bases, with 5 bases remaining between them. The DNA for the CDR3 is TGTGCCAGCAGCTTCTGGGACACCATATATTTT. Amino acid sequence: CASSFWDTIYF.

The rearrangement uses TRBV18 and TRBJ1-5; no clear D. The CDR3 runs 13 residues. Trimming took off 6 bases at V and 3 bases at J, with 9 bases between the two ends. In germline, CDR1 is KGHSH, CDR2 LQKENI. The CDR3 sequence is CASSSAINQPQHF. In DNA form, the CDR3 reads TGTGCCAGCTCGTCCGCGATCAATCAGCCCCAGCATTTT.

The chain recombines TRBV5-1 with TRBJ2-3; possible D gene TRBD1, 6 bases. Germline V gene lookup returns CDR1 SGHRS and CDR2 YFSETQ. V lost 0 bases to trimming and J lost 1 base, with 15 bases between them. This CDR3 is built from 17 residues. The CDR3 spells CASSLAAGESGTDTQYF. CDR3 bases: TGCGCCAGCAGCTTGGCCGCAGGGGAGAGCGGCACAGATACGCAGTATTTT.

The CDR3 DNA is TGTGCCTGGAGTGTATCCTACAGGGGGGCCGGGGAGCTGTTTTTT. It encodes CAWSVSYRGAGELFF. This rearrangement joins TRBV30 to TRBJ2-2, with 8 bases matching TRBD1. With 0 bases clipped from V and 6 bases from J, the junction kept 6 bases outside the gene matches. CDR1 is GTSNPN, CDR2 SVGIG, per germline (reference sequence). This CDR3 region has 15 residues.

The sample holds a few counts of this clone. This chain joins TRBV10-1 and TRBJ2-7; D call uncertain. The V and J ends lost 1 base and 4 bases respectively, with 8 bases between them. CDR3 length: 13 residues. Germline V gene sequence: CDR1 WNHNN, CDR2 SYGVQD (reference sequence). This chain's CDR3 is CASSEWREYEQYV. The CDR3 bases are TGCGCCAGCAGTGAGTGGAGAGAGTACGAGCAGTACGTC.

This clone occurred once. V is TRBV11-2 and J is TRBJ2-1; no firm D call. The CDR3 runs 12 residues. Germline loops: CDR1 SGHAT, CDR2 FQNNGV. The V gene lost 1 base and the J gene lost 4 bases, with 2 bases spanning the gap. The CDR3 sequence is CASSLGYNEQFF. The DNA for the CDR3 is TGTGCCAGCAGCTTAGGATACAATGAGCAGTTCTTC.

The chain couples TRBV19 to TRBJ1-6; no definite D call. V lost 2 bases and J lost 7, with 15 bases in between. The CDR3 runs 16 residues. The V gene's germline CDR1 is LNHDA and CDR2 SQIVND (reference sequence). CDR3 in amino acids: CASSITEGRTNSPLHF. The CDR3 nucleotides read TGTGCCAGTAGTATAACAGAAGGACGGACCAATTCACCCCTCCACTTT. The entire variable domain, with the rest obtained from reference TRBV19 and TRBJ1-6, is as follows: DGGITQSPKYLFRKEGQNVTLSCEQNLNHDAMYWYRQDPGQGLRLIYYSQIVNDFQKGDIAEGYSVSREKKESFPLTVTSAQKNPTAFYLCASSITEGRTNSPLHFGNGTRLTVT.

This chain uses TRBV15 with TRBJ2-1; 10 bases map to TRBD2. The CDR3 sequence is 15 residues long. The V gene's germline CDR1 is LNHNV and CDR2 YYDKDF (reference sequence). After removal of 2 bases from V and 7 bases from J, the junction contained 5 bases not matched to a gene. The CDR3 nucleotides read TGTGCCACCAGCAGACCAGCGGGGGGGCGGAATGAGCAGTTCTTC. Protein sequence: CATSRPAGGRNEQFF.

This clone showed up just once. In DNA form, the CDR3 reads TGCAGCGTTGAAGATCGCGGAGTTGCTGGGGCCAACGTCCTGACTTTC. It is translated as CSVEDRGVAGANVLTF. The chain is built from TRBV29-1 and TRBJ2-6; D ambiguous. Trimming took off 0 bases at V and 2 bases at J, with 11 bases between the two ends. CDR1 and CDR2 from the germline V gene are SQVTM and ANQGSEA. CDR3 length: 16 residues. Full variable domain (remainder filled in from reference TRBV29-1 and TRBJ2-6): SAVISQKPSRDICQRGTSLTIQCQVDSQVTMMFWYRQQPGQSLTLIATANQGSEATYESGFVIDKFPISRPNLTFSTLTVSNMSPEDSSIYLCSVEDRGVAGANVLTFGAGSRLTVL.

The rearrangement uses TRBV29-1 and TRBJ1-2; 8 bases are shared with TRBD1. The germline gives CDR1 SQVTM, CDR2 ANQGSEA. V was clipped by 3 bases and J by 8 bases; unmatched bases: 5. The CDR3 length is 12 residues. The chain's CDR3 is CSVEWTGQGYTF. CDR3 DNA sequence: TGCAGCGTTGAGTGGACAGGGCAGGGCTACACCTTC.

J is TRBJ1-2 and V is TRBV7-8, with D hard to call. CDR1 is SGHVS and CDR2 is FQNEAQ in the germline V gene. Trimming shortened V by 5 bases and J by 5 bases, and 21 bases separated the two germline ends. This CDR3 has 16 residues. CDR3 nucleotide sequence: TGTGCCAGCAGCCCATTGGTAGTAGGGTCGTGGTATGGCTACACCTTC. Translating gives CASSPLVVGSWYGYTF.

Written as DNA, the CDR3 is TGTGCCAGCAGCTTAGCCCAGGCAGGGAACACTGAAGCTTTCTTT. This codes for CASSLAQAGNTEAFF. The chain is built from TRBV7-9 and TRBJ1-1; D unclear. The CDR3 runs to 15 residues. Deletions cut 0 bases from V and 1 base from J, with 9 bases between. The germline gives CDR1 SEHNR, CDR2 FQNEAQ (reference sequence).

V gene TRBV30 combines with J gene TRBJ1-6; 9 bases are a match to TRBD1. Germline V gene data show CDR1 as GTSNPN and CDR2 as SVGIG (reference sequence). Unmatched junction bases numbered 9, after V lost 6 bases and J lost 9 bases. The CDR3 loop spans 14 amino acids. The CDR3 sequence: CACTPGQGGSPLHF. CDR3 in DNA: TGTGCCTGCACCCCGGGACAGGGAGGTTCACCCCTCCACTTT.

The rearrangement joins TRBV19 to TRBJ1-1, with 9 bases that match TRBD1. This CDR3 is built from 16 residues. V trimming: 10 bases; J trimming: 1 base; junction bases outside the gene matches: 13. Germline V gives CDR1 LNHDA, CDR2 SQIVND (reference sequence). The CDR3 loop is CATRTGDKKKNTEAFF. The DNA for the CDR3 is TGTGCCACTAGGACAGGGGACAAAAAGAAGAACACTGAAGCTTTCTTT.

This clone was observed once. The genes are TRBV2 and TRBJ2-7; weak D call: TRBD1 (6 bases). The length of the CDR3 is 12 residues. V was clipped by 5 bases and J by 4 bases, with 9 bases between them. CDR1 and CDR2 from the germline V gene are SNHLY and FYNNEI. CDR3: CASSPQGYEQYF. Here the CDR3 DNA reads TGTGCCAGCAGTCCACAGGGTTACGAGCAGTACTTC.

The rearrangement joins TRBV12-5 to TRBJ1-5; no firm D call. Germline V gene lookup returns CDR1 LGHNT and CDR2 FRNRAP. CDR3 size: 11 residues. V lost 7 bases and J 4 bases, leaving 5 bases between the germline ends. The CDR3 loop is CASAMNQPQHF. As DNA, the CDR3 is TGTGCTAGTGCCATGAATCAGCCCCAGCATTTT.

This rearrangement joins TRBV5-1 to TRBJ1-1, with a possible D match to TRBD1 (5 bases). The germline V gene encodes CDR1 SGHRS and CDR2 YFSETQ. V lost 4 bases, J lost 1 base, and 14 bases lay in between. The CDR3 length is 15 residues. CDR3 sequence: CASSVEGASNTEAFF. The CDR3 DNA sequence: TGCGCCAGCAGCGTGGAAGGGGCCTCGAACACTGAAGCTTTCTTT.

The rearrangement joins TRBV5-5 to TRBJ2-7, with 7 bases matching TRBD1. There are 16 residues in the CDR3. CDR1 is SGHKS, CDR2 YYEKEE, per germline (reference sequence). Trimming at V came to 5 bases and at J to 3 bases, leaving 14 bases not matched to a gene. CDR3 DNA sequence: TGTGCCAGCAGACGCCCCCTGGGACAGACATTCTACGAGCAGTACTTC. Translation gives CASRRPLGQTFYEQYF.

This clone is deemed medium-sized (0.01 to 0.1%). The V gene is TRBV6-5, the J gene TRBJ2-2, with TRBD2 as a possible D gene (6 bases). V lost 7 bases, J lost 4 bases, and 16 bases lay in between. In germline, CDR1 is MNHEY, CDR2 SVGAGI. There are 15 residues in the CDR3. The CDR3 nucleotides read TGTGCCAGCACCCTCTTTGCCGGGGGCACCGGGGAGCTGTTTTTT. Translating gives CASTLFAGGTGELFF.